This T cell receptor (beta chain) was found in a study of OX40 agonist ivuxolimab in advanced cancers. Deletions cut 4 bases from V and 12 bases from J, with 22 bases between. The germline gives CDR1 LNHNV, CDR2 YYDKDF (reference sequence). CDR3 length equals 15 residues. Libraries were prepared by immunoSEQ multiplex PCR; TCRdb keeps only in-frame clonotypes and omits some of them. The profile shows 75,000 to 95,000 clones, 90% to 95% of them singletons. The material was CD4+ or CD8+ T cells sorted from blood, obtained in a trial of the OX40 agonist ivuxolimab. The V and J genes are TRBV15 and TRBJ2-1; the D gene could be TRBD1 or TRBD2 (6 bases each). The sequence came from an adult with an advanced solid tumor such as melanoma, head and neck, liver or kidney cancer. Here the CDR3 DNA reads TGTGCCACCAGCACCGGGAGAAGGGACAATGAGTGGCAGTTCTTC. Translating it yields CATSTGRRDNEWQFF.